This TCR beta chain was captured by sequencing in a study of cytomegalovirus exposure and HLA in healthy donors. The study, taken as a whole, reports: A later analysis linked a missense DCLRE1C variant to TCR beta V- and J-gene trimming.

V lost 3 bases and J 0 bases, leaving 9 bases between the germline ends. The germline V gene has CDR1 MRHNA and CDR2 SNTAGT. CDR3 length: 16 amino acids. The primer mix had 60 Vbeta and 13 Jbeta primers. Original handling: Among the unique TCR beta chains that a later analysis counted, about 84 million in all, about 12 million were shared. Profiled with immunoSEQ multiplex PCR; TCRdb holds only in-frame clones, not every one. Clone size and V and J calls were adopted from that table, with D and trimming inferred from the DNA. Of approximately 170,000 clones listed, 68% were seen once; the top ten hold roughly 1.4%. This clone has a handful of counts. What it binds is not known.

The chain is built from TRBV6-4 and TRBJ2-6; D is possibly TRBD2 (7 bases). Sequenced sample: PBMCs. This sequence originates from a man aged 50-59 years in good health and CMV-seronegative. CDR3: CASSERGGSGANVLTF. CDR3 nucleotides: TGTGCCAGCAGTGAAAGGGGGGGCTCTGGGGCCAACGTCCTGACTTTC.